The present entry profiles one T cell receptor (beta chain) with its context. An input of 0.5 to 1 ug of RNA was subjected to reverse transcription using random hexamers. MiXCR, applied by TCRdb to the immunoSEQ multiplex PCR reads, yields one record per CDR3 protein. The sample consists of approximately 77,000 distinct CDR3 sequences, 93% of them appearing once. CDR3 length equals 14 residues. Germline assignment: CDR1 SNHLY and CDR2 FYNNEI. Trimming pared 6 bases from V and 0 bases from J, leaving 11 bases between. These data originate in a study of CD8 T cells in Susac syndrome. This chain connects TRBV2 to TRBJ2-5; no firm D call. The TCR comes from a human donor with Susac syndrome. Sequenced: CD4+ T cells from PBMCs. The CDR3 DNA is TGTGCCAGCAGGATGGCGGAAGACCAAGAGACCCAGTACTTC. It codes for CASRMAEDQETQYF. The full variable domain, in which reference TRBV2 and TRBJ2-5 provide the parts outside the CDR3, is EPEVTQTPSHQVTQMGQEVILRCVPISNHLYFYWYRQILGQKVEFLVSFYNNEISEKSEIFDDQFSVERPDGSNFTLKIRSTKLEDSAMYFCASRMAEDQETQYFGPGTRLLVL.